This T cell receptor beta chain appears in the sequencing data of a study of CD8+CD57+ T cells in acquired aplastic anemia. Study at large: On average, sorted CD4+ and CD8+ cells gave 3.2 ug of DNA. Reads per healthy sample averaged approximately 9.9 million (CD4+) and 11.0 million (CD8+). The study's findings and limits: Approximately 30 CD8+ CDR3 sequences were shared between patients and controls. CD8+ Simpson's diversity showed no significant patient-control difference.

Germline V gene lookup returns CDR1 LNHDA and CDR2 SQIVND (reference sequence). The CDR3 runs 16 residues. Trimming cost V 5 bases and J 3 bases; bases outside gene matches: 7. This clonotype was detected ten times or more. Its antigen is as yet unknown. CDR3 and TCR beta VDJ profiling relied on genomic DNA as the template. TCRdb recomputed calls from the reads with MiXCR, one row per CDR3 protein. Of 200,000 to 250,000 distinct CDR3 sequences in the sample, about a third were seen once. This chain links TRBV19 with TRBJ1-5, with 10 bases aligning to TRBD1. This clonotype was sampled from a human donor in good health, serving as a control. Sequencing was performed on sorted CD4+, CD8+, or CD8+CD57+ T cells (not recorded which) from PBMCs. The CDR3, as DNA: TGTGCCAGTAGTCCTCCCGACAGGGGGCCCAATCAGCCCCAGCATTTT. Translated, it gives CASSPPDRGPNQPQHF.